The TCR beta chain under discussion was sequenced for a study of glioma-infiltrating T cells after dendritic cell vaccination. Whole-study context: Dendritic cells derived from monocytes and pulsed with autologous tumor lysate formed the vaccine. At biweekly intervals, patients got three intradermal dendritic cell vaccine injections. General study results and limits: Longer survival after dendritic cell vaccination followed higher pretreatment TIL content.

The PCR used 60 V beta and 13 J beta primers. Measured with immunoSEQ multiplex PCR; TCRdb has only the in-frame clones, and not every one. The repertoire includes roughly 50,000 clones, roughly 90% of them detected once, and over 4.5% sits in the top ten. In regard to this clone: Its antigen is as yet unknown.

Time point: after dendritic cell vaccination, including at tumor progression/relapse. This specimen was blood, taken after dendritic cell vaccination. This TCR derives from a human donor with glioblastoma.

CDR3 region: CASSLVRAPSSYNEQFF. CDR3 coding DNA: TGTGCCAGCAGCTTAGTCCGAGCGCCGAGCTCCTACAATGAGCAGTTCTTC. V gene TRBV11-2 combines with J gene TRBJ2-1; no clear D gene. Trimming removed 1 base from V and 0 bases from J, with 13 bases in between. CDR3 length: 17 amino acids. Germline loops: CDR1 SGHAT, CDR2 FQNNGV.